The T cell receptor beta chain under discussion was sequenced for a study of blood T cell repertoires in COVID-19. Under the authors' procedure: Scientists estimated how many nucleated cells there were by amplifying reference gene primers. Generated by immunoSEQ multiplex PCR, the TCRdb table keeps only in-frame clones and is missing some. That table is the source of V, J and clone size, and D and trimming were worked out from the DNA. Of 87,000 or so clones listed, approximately 87% are singletons. This CDR3 is 14 amino acids long. Germline assignment: CDR1 LGHDT and CDR2 YNNKEL (reference sequence). The V segment lost 1 base and the J segment 6 bases; nucleotides outside the gene matches: 4.

This sequence originates from a human donor with acute or convalescent COVID-19. The donor label of this sample is uncertain. The sample taken for sequencing was peripheral blood. The V call is TRBV3-1 (or the pseudogene TRBV3-2), the J call TRBJ2-7, with 9 bases aligning to TRBD2. The CDR3 region has the DNA TGTGCCAGCAGCCAAGCGGGACTAGCATCCGAGCAGTACTTC. Amino acids: CASSQAGLASEQYF.